This T cell receptor (beta chain) was sequenced for a study of blood T cell repertoires in COVID-19. In the authors' workflow: Estimated nucleated cell counts came from reference gene primer amplification. Profiling relied on immunoSEQ multiplex PCR, and the TCRdb table lists in-frame clones only, not all of them. V, J and clone size derive from that table, while D and trimming were established from the DNA sequence. The sample gives 150,000 or so clones, around 90% of which show up once; 4% is in the top ten. Trimming took off 4 bases at V and 4 bases at J, with 11 bases between the two ends. Germline V gene lookup returns CDR1 MDHEN and CDR2 SYDVKM. The CDR3 is made up of 14 amino acids.

The TCR originated in a woman aged 40 to 50 who had been exposed to COVID-19. Sequenced: PBMCs or T cells enriched from blood (not recorded which). The chain joins TRBV28 to TRBJ2-4, with D perhaps matching TRBD1 (5 bases). The CDR3 bases are TGTGCCAGCAGTTCCACAGGTGGAAAAAACATTCAGTACTTC. Protein sequence: CASSSTGGKNIQYF.